What follows describes a single T cell receptor (beta chain). Its antigen is as yet unknown. This sample was taken from a study of cytomegalovirus exposure and HLA in healthy donors. Points from the study as a whole: CMV serostatus alone was available as immune exposure information. Equally common other TCR beta chains were less clonally expanded than HLA-associated ones, a later analysis found.

13 Jbeta primers and 60 Vbeta primers were used for the PCR. The repertoire was sequenced with immunoSEQ multiplex PCR; TCRdb's copy has only in-frame clones and lacks some. There are 150,000 or so clones in the sample, with under 2% held by the top ten. Germline CDR1 is SEHNR and CDR2 is FQNEAQ (reference sequence). The CDR3 totals 13 residues. Losses at the gene ends were 4 bases for V and 4 bases for J; bases not matched to a gene: 2. The chain uses TRBV7-9 and TRBJ1-2; 8 bases fit TRBD1. Input material: PBMCs. The sequence was obtained from a woman aged 50 to 60 in good health and CMV-seronegative. The CDR3 DNA sequence: TGTGCCAGCAGCTCGACAGGGGCCTATGGCTACACCTTC. It is translated as CASSSTGAYGYTF.